The T cell receptor beta chain under discussion was sequenced for a study of CD8+CD57+ T cells in acquired aplastic anemia. Whole-study context: Yields of DNA that came from sorted CD4+ and CD8+ cells averaged roughly 3.2 ug. The study's findings and limits: Patients and controls turned out to have 25 to 35 CD8+ CDR3 sequences in common.

About this clonotype: Its antigen remains unknown.

TCR beta VDJ and CDR3 profiling used genomic DNA as template. TCRdb re-called the reads with MiXCR, one entry per CDR3 protein. Of 260,000 or so distinct CDR3 sequences in the sample, 82% are singletons; the top ten hold roughly two fifths. CDR1 SGHVS and CDR2 FQNEAQ come from the germline V gene. With 3 bases removed from V and 7 bases from J, the gap between germline ends came to 16 bases. The length of the CDR3 is 15 residues. By flow cytometry, patients selected for sequencing had shown an expansion of CD8+CD57+ cells. Each of the patients presented with severe acquired aplastic anemia. By the time of blood sampling, patients had still received no therapy.

The chain is built from TRBV7-8 and TRBJ2-1; a weak D match, TRBD2 (6 bases). The source material was sorted CD4+, CD8+, or CD8+CD57+ T cells (not recorded which) from PBMCs. The receptor was derived from a human donor with aplastic anemia. CDR3 DNA: TGTGCCAGCAGCTTTGAACGGGGGAGGCCAAATGAGCAGTTCTTC. Translated: CASSFERGRPNEQFF.